This T cell receptor beta chain was captured in a study of T cell responses to AZD1222 COVID-19 vaccine. Per the germline V gene, CDR1 is SGHRS and CDR2 is YFSETQ. The ends were cut back, 6 bases at V and 1 base at J, with 10 bases in the middle. The CDR3 is made up of 13 amino acids. Only a few counts were recorded for this clone. What it binds is unknown. The study's findings and limits: Donors skewed white British and female; clonal diversity was possibly underestimated.

Assay used: immunoSEQ multiplex PCR; TCRdb lists only in-frame clones, some missing. The sample holds about 94,000 clones; around 90% are singletons and the top ten take more than 7.5%. The source of this sequence is an adult in good health. The chain couples TRBV5-1 to TRBJ1-2, with D maybe TRBD1 (5 bases). The starting material was peripheral blood, obtained on day 0 of AZD1222 vaccination. In DNA, the CDR3 is TGCGCCAGCACCAGGGACTATAACTATGGCTACACCTTC. The encoded protein is CASTRDYNYGYTF.